These 23 T cell receptor beta chains were all obtained from the same sample, sequenced in a study of cytomegalovirus exposure and HLA in healthy donors. Amplification used 60 Vbeta primers and 13 Jbeta primers. Here immunoSEQ multiplex PCR was the method, and the copy in TCRdb shows in-frame clones only, minus some. The repertoire holds 200,000 or so clones, with about 83% as singletons. Source material: PBMCs. The receptors come from a human donor in good health.

The chain has TRBV5-4 and TRBJ2-7; 13 positions match TRBD2. Losses at the gene ends were 4 bases for V and 2 bases for J; bases not matched to a gene: 6. This CDR3 has 16 residues. Looked up from germline, CDR1 is SGHNT and CDR2 is YYREEE (reference sequence). CDR3: CASSRGLAGVAYEQYF. CDR3 DNA sequence: TGTGCCAGCAGCCGCGGACTAGCGGGAGTGGCCTACGAGCAGTACTTC.

The chain uses TRBV19 and TRBJ1-2, with 9 bases lining up with TRBD1. J gave up 7 bases and V 5 bases, and 14 bases lay outside the gene matches. Germline loops: CDR1 LNHDA, CDR2 SQIVND (reference sequence). There are 16 residues in the CDR3. In nucleotides, the CDR3 is TGTGCCAGTAGTGAACCAGTGGACAGGGGACTTTTTGGCTACACCTTC. Translation: CASSEPVDRGLFGYTF.

This rearrangement joins TRBV7-8 to TRBJ2-1, with D perhaps TRBD1 (5 bases). This CDR3 region has 16 residues. Deletions cut 1 base from V and 0 bases from J, with 10 bases between. The germline CDR1 and CDR2 sequences are SGHVS and FQNEAQ. Here the CDR3 reads CASSLDLQASYNEQFF. CDR3 DNA: TGTGCCAGCAGCTTAGATCTACAGGCCTCCTACAATGAGCAGTTCTTC.

This chain joins TRBV4-1 and TRBJ2-7; D perhaps matches TRBD1 (5 bases). CDR1 MGHRA and CDR2 YSYEKL come from the germline V gene. V lost 2 bases, J lost 1 base, and 9 bases lay in between. CDR3 length equals 14 residues. The CDR3 sequence is CASSQHRTSYEQYF. Here the CDR3 DNA reads TGCGCCAGCAGCCAACACAGGACATCCTACGAGCAGTACTTC.

The chain joins TRBV6-5 to TRBJ1-3; possibly TRBD1 for D (6 bases). The CDR3 has 14 amino acids. The V gene's germline CDR1 is MNHEY and CDR2 SVGAGI. With 2 bases removed from V and 5 bases from J, the gap between germline ends came to 10 bases. The CDR3 spells CASSYPRGRNTIYF. DNA for the CDR3: TGTGCCAGCAGTTACCCCAGGGGTAGAAACACCATATATTTT.

The rearrangement uses TRBV27 and TRBJ1-3; D unclear. The CDR3 is 12 amino acids. The V end lost 6 bases, the J end lost 4 bases, and 7 bases lay between the germline ends. Germline V gene lookup returns CDR1 MNHEY and CDR2 SMNVEV (reference sequence). CDR3 in amino acids: CASRSQGNTIYF. The CDR3 DNA follows: TGTGCCAGCAGGTCACAGGGAAACACCATATATTTT.

This chain connects TRBV4-1 to TRBJ1-5; D ambiguous. Trimming shortened V by 4 bases and J by 5 bases, and 24 bases separated the two germline ends. Germline V gives CDR1 MGHRA, CDR2 YSYEKL. CDR3 length equals 18 residues. The CDR3 sequence: CASSLEIPGSLRHQPQHF. For the CDR3, the DNA is TGCGCCAGCAGCCTCGAAATCCCCGGGTCGTTACGCCATCAGCCCCAGCATTTT.

In DNA, the CDR3 is TGTGCCAGCAGCAAGAGGGGGCACACTGAAGCTTTCTTT. This encodes CASSKRGHTEAFF. The chain recombines TRBV14 with TRBJ1-1; the match to TRBD1 covers 7 bases. The V gene's germline CDR1 is SGHDN and CDR2 FVKESK. The CDR3 consists of 13 residues. Germline trimming cut 5 bases from V and 3 bases from J; bases unmatched to any gene: 3.

This rearrangement joins TRBV9 to TRBJ2-2; 10 bases are a match to TRBD2. The CDR3 consists of 15 residues. CDR1 is SGDLS and CDR2 is YYNGEE in the germline V gene. Trimming at V came to 0 bases and at J to 5 bases, leaving 1 base not matched to a gene. For the CDR3, the DNA is TGTGCCAGCAGCGTAGATAGCGGGAGGACCGGGGAGCTGTTTTTT. Residues: CASSVDSGRTGELFF.

This sequence joins TRBV10-3 and TRBJ2-7, with TRBD2 identical over 10 bases. Looked up from germline, CDR1 is ENHRY and CDR2 is SYGVKD. The CDR3 covers 18 residues. V shed 5 bases and J 4 bases; nucleotides not matched to a gene: 17. The CDR3 is CAISPGQSGGLARYEQYF. Here the CDR3 DNA reads TGTGCCATCAGTCCTGGACAGTCCGGGGGACTAGCGAGATACGAGCAGTACTTC.

The V call is TRBV28, the J call TRBJ2-7; D might be TRBD1 (6 bases). Germline lookup yields CDR1 MDHEN and CDR2 SYDVKM. Trimming stripped 6 bases from V and 4 bases from J, with 19 bases between. The CDR3 is 15 amino acids. For the CDR3, the DNA is TGTGCCAGCAGCAGCCCCCCGGGACATCGTTACGAGCAGTACTTC. It is translated as CASSSPPGHRYEQYF.

The V and J genes are TRBV4-2 and TRBJ2-7; 10 nucleotides line up with TRBD2. Losses at the gene ends were 1 base for V and 2 bases for J; bases not matched to a gene: 11. The germline V gene encodes CDR1 LGHNA and CDR2 YNFKEQ. This CDR3 is built from 18 residues. The CDR3 bases are TGTGCCAGCAGCCAAGTTGCGGCTAGCGGGAGTAGTCCCTACGAGCAGTACTTC. This sequence encodes CASSQVAASGSSPYEQYF.

This chain links TRBV11-2 with TRBJ1-2; 8 bases fit TRBD1. The CDR3 covers 13 residues. The V segment lost 5 bases and the J segment 8 bases; nucleotides outside the gene matches: 7. Germline CDR1 SGHAT, CDR2 FQNNGV. CDR3 protein: CASSPSGGGGYTF. The CDR3 DNA reads as TGTGCCAGCAGCCCATCAGGGGGCGGAGGCTACACCTTC. The variable domain in full, completed from reference TRBV11-2 and TRBJ1-2, reads EAGVAQSPRYKIIEKRQSVAFWCNPISGHATLYWYQQILGQGPKLLIQFQNNGVVDDSQLPKDRFSAERLKGVDSTLKIQPAKLEDSAVYLCASSPSGGGGYTFGSGTRLTVV.

The chain couples TRBV6-5 to TRBJ1-3; 7 bases line up with TRBD1. Losses at the gene ends were 5 bases for V and 0 bases for J; bases not matched to a gene: 4. The germline V gene has CDR1 MNHEY and CDR2 SVGAGI. This CDR3 has 15 residues. This CDR3 reads CASSRGQSSGNTIYF. The CDR3 DNA follows: TGTGCCAGCAGTAGGGGGCAGAGCTCTGGAAACACCATATATTTT.

V gene TRBV15 combines with J gene TRBJ2-5, with TRBD1 identical over 7 bases. With the DNA end fitting TRBJ2-7 better, the J assignment may be wrong. CDR1 is LNHNV, CDR2 YYDKDF, per germline (reference sequence). This CDR3 region has 14 residues. The CDR3 sequence is CATSSGTATYEQYF. In DNA, the CDR3 is TGTGCCACCAGCAGTGGGACAGCAACCTACGAGCAGTACTTC.

The chain carries TRBV27 and TRBJ2-7; 8 bases are a match to TRBD2. The J segment lost 0 bases and the V segment lost 11 bases, leaving 3 bases of the junction unmatched. The CDR3 totals 12 residues. CDR1 is MNHEY and CDR2 is SMNVEV in the germline V gene (reference sequence). The CDR3 nucleotides read TGTGCCTCGGGAGGGGGCTCCTACGAGCAGTACTTC. Amino acid sequence: CASGGGSYEQYF.

The chain employs TRBV7-8 and TRBJ1-1; 7 positions agree with TRBD1. Germline V gene data show CDR1 as SGHVS and CDR2 as FQNEAQ. With 3 bases clipped from V and 4 bases from J, the junction kept 14 bases outside the gene matches. CDR3 length equals 17 residues. CDR3 DNA: TGTGCCAGCAGCTTGGCCGGGTTGGTTCAGGGGGGCACTGAAGCTTTCTTT. Translating gives CASSLAGLVQGGTEAFF.

V gene TRBV7-9 combines with J gene TRBJ2-2; 7 bases align to TRBD1. CDR3 length: 15 residues. CDR1 and CDR2 from the germline V gene are SEHNR and FQNEAQ (reference sequence). The V gene end was trimmed by 5 bases and the J gene end by 1 base; junction bases not matched to a gene: 4. The CDR3 region has the DNA TGTGCCAGCAGCCTCGGGACAGTGAACACCGGGGAGCTGTTTTTT. Translated: CASSLGTVNTGELFF. The entire variable domain, with the rest obtained from reference TRBV7-9 and TRBJ2-2, is as follows: DTGVSQNPRHKITKRGQNVTFRCDPISEHNRLYWYRQTLGQGPEFLTYFQNEAQLEKSRLLSDRFSAERPKGSFSTLEIQRTEQGDSAMYLCASSLGTVNTGELFFGEGSRLTVL.

This clone came up once. V usage is TRBV15 and J usage is TRBJ1-3, with D possibly TRBD1 on 6 matching bases. Germline lookup yields CDR1 LNHNV and CDR2 YYDKDF (reference sequence). The length of the CDR3 is 15 residues. Trimming cost V 1 base and J 4 bases, with 11 bases left between them. The CDR3: CATSRAGVGGNTIYF. The DNA of the CDR3 is TGTGCCACCAGCAGAGCAGGGGTGGGAGGAAACACCATATATTTT.

A single count supports this clone. CDR3 nucleotide sequence: TGTGCCAGCAGTTTAACTCCCCCCACCGGCTACGAGCAGTACTTC. Amino acid sequence: CASSLTPPTGYEQYF. The V gene is TRBV27, the J gene TRBJ2-7; D is uncertain. The V gene's germline CDR1 is MNHEY and CDR2 SMNVEV (reference sequence). V lost 2 bases and J 3 bases, leaving 14 bases between the germline ends. This CDR3 is 15 amino acids long.

In this sample, this clone turned up a few times. This sequence joins TRBV18 and TRBJ2-7; the match to TRBD1 covers 7 bases. J was trimmed by 1 base and V by 9 bases; bases with no gene match: 15. This CDR3 has 16 amino acids. Germline CDR1 is KGHSH and CDR2 is LQKENI. The DNA for the CDR3 is TGTGCCAGTCGTACAGGGGATGGGACGTCTTCCTACGAGCAGTACTTC. Its translation: CASRTGDGTSSYEQYF.

In nucleotides, the CDR3 is TGTGCCAGCAGCTTATTCTCTTCACTGAACACCATATATTTT. This encodes CASSLFSSLNTIYF. V usage is TRBV7-2 and J usage is TRBJ1-3; no reliable D call. Per the germline V gene, CDR1 is SGHTA and CDR2 is FQGNSA. CDR3 size: 14 residues. Between the trimmed V and J ends, which lost 2 bases and 7 bases, there was a span of 12 bases.

The V gene is TRBV7-2, the J gene TRBJ2-1; possibly TRBD2 for D (7 bases). Germline V gives CDR1 SGHTA, CDR2 FQGNSA. The CDR3 has 17 residues. Trimming removed 1 base at V and 8 bases at J, with 21 bases between. The CDR3 loop reads CASSLGLQGGVMYEQFF. CDR3 bases: TGTGCCAGCAGCTTAGGGCTCCAAGGGGGGGTTATGTATGAGCAGTTCTTC.